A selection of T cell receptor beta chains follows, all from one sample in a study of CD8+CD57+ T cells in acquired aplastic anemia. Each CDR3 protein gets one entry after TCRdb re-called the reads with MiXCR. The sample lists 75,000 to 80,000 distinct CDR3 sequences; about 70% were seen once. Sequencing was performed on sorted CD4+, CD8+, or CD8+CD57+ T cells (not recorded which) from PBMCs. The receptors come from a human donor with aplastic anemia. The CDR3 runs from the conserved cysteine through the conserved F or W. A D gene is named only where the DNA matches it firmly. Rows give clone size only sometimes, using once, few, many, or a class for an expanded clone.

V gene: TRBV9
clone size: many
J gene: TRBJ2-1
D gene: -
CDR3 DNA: TGTGCCAGCAGCGGTGACAACTCCTACAATGAGCAGTTCTTC
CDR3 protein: CASSGDNSYNEQFF

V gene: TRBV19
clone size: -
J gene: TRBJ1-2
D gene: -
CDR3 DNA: TGTGCCAGTAGTGCCCAGGGAGAGAGGATGGGTGGCTACACCTTC
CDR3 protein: CASSAQGERMGGYTF

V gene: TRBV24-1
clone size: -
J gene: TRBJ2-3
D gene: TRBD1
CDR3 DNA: TGTGCCAGCACCGGTAACCAGGGGGCTAGCACAGATACGCAGTATTTT
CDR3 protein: CASTGNQGASTDTQYF

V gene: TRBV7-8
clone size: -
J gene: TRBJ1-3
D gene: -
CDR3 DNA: TGTGCCAGCAGCTTAGAGGCTGCTGGAAACACCATATATTTT
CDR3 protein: CASSLEAAGNTIYF

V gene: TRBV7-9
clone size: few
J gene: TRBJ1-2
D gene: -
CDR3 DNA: TGTGCCACCTGGGAGGGGTACTATGGCTACACCTTC
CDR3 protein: CATWEGYYGYTF

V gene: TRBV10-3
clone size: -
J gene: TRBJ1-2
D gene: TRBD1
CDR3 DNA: TGTGCCATCAGTGAGTCGGACAGGATTAACTATGGCTACACCTTC
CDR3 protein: CAISESDRINYGYTF

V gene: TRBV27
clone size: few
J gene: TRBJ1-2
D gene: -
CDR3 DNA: TGTGCCAGCAGTTTAACGGTTGCCTATGGCTACACCTTC
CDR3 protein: CASSLTVAYGYTF

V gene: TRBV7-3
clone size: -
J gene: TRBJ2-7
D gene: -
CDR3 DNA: TGTGCCAGCAGACTGTATATCTCCTACGAGCAGTACTTC
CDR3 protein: CASRLYISYEQYF

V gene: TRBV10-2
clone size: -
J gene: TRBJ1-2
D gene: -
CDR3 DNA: TGCGCCAGCACCAACAGGGACGGCTATGGCTACACCTTC
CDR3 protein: CASTNRDGYGYTF

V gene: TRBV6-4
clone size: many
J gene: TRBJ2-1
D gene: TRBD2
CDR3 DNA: TGTGCCAGCAGTGTTCTAGCGGGAGGAAGTAATGAGCAGTTCTTC
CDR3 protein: CASSVLAGGSNEQFF

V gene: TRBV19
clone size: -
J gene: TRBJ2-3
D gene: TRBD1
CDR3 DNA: TGTGCCAGTAGTATAAGGACAGGGAGTACAGATACGCAGTATTTT
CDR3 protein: CASSIRTGSTDTQYF

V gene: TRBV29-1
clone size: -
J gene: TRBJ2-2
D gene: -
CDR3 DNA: TGCAGCGCAGAGACAGGGAACACCGGGGAGCTGTTTTTT
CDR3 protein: CSAETGNTGELFF

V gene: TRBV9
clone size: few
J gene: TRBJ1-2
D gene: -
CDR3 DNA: TGTGCCAGCAGCGTAGGGGGGGGCGGTAACTATGGCTACACCTTC
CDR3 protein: CASSVGGGGNYGYTF

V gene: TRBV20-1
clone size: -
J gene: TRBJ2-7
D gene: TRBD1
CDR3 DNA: TGCAGTGCTAGCGGGGACAGGGGAGCTTACGAGCAGTACTTC
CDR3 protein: CSASGDRGAYEQYF

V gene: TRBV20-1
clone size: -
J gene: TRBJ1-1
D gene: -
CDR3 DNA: TGCAGTGCTTCCCAGGGCCCCCGCCCTGAAGCTTTCTTT
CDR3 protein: CSASQGPRPEAFF

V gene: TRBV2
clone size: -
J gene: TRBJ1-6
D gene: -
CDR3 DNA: TGTGCCAGCTCCTGGGGGCCGTTCACCTCTTCACCCCTCCACTTT
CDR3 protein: CASSWGPFTSSPLHF

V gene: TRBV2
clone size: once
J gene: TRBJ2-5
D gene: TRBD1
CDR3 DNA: TGTGCCAGCAGTCAACAGGGGGCCGGAGAGACCCAGTACTTC
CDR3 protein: CASSQQGAGETQYF

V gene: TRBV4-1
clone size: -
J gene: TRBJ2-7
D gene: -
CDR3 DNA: TGCGCCAGCAGCCAAGGGAAGGGTTCCGAGCAGTACTTC
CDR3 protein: CASSQGKGSEQYF

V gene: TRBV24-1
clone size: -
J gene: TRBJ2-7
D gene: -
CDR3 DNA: TGTGCCACCAGTGTTAGCTCGAGCGAGCAGTACTTC
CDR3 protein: CATSVSSSEQYF

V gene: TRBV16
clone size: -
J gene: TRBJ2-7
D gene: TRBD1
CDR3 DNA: TGTGCCAGCAGCAGGGGACAGGGGGCGCTTTACGAGCAGTACTTC
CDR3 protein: CASSRGQGALYEQYF

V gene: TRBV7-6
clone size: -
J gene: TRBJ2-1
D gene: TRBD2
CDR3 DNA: TGTGCCAGCAGCCCAGGGACTAGCGGGGGAGTTGAGCAGTTCTTC
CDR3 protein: CASSPGTSGGVEQFF

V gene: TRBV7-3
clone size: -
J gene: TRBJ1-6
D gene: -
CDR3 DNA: TGTGCCAGCAGCTTGTCGGGGGGTACGGACTCACCCCTCCACTTT
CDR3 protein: CASSLSGGTDSPLHF

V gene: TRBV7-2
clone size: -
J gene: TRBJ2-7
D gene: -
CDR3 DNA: TGTGCCAGCAGCCCCGGGATCCCCTACGAGCAGTACTTC
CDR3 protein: CASSPGIPYEQYF

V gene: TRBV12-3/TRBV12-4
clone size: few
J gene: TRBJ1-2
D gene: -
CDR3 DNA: TGTGCCAGCAGTTTACAGAGAAACTATGGCTACACCTTC
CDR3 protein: CASSLQRNYGYTF

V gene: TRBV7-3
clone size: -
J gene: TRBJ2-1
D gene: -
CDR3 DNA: TGTGCCAGCAGCTTAGCGGGCCCCCACAATGAGCAGTTCTTC
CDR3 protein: CASSLAGPHNEQFF

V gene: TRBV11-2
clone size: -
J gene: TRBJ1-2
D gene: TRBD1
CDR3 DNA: TGTGCCAGCAGCTTAGGACCAGGGGGCTCTGGCTACACCTTC
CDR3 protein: CASSLGPGGSGYTF

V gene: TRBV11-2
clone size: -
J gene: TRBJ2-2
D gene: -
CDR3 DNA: TGTGCCAGCAGCTTAATTGGCGGGGAGCGCACCGGGGAGCTGTTTTTT
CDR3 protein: CASSLIGGERTGELFF

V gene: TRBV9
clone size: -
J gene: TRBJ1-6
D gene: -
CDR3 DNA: TGTGCCAGCGACCCTCCAACGGGAAGGGATTCACCCCTCCACTTT
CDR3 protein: CASDPPTGRDSPLHF

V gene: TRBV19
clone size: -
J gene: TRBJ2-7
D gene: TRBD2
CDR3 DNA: TGTGCCAGTAGTGTGATAGCGGGGGCCTACGAGCAGTACTTC
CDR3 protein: CASSVIAGAYEQYF

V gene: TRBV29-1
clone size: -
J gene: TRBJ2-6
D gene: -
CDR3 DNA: TGCAGCGTATCTTACTCTGGGGCCAACGTCCTGACTTTC
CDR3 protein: CSVSYSGANVLTF

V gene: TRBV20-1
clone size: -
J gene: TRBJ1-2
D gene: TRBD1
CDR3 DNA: TGCAGTGCCCAAGACAGGGTGCATGGCTACACCTTC
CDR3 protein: CSAQDRVHGYTF

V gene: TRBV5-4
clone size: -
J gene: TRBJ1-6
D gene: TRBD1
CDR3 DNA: TGTGCCAGCAACATCATCCCGGGACAGGCAAATTCACCCCTCCACTTT
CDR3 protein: CASNIIPGQANSPLHF

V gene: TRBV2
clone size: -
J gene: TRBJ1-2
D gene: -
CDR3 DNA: TGTGCCAGCTCACCTCGTACTAACTATGGCTACACCTTC
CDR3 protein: CASSPRTNYGYTF

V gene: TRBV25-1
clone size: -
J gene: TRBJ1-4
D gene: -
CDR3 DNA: TGTGCCAGCAGTGATCTGGGGCCAACTAATGAAAAACTGTTTTTT
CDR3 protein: CASSDLGPTNEKLFF

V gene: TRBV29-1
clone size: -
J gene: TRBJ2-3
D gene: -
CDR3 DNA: TGCAGCGTTGATTGGCCGCCTAGCACAGATACGCAGTATTTT
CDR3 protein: CSVDWPPSTDTQYF

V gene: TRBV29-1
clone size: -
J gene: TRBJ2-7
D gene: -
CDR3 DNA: TGCAGCGTTAAGAACGAGCGGAGGGGGAACGAGCAGTACTTC
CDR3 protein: CSVKNERRGNEQYF

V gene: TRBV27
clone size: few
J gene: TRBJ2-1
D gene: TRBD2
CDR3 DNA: TGTGCCAGCAGTTTCCCCGGGACTAGCACTGAGCAGTTCTTC
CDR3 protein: CASSFPGTSTEQFF

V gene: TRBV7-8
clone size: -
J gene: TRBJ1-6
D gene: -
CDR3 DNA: TGTGCCAGCAACTCCGGTAATTCACCCCTCCACTTT
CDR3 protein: CASNSGNSPLHF

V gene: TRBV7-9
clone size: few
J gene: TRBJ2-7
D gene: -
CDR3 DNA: TGTGCCAGCAGCTTACGCTTCGAGCAGTACTTC
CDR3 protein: CASSLRFEQYF

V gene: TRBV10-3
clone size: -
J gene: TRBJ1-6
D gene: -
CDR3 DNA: TGTGCCAGCAGTTTGGGGAGAAATAATTCACCCCTCCACTTT
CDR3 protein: CASSLGRNNSPLHF

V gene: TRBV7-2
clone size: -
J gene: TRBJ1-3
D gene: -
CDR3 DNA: TGTGCCAGCAGCTTGTGGGACGGAAACACCATATATTTT
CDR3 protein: CASSLWDGNTIYF

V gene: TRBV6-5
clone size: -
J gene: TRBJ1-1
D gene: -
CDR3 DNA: TGTGCCAGCAGTAACAGGGCGTCGAAGACTGAAGCTTTCTTT
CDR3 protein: CASSNRASKTEAFF

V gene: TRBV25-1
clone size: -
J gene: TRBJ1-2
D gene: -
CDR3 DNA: TGTGCCAGCAGTGAACCAGGAGCCACTTGGTTGGGGTATGGCTACACCTTC
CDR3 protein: CASSEPGATWLGYGYTF

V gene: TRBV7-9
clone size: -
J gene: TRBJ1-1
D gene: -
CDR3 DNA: TGCGCCAGCAGCCACCGACAAGGATGCACTGAAGCTTTCTTT
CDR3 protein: CASSHRQGCTEAFF

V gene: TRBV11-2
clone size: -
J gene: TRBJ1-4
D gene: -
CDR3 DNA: TGTGCCAGCAGCTTAGATCGGGGGACCCCCGGACCAACTAATGAAAAACTGTTTTTT
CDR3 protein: CASSLDRGTPGPTNEKLFF

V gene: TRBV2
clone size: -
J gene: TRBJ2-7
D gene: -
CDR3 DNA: TGTGCCAGCAGTGTTATCGGGGGGCAGTACTTC
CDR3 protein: CASSVIGGQYF

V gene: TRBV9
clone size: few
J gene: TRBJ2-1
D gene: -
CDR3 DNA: TGTGCCAGCAGCGGAGGGGAGCAGTTCTTC
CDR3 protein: CASSGGEQFF

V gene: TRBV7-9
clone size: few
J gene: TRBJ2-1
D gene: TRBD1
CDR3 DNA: TGTGCCAGCAGCCCCACAGGGGCAACCTACAATGAGCAGTTCTTC
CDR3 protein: CASSPTGATYNEQFF

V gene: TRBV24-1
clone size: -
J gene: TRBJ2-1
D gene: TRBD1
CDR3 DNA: TGTGCCACCAGTTCACCCACCGGGACAGGGAATCCCAATGAGCAGTTCTTC
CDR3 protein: CATSSPTGTGNPNEQFF

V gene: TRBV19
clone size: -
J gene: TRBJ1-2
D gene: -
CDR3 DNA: TGTGCCAGTAGGGATGGGGCTAACTATGGCTACACCTTC
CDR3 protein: CASRDGANYGYTF

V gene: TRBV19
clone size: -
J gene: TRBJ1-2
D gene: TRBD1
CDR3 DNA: TGTGCCAGTAGTATAGATCTGGACAGGGGGCTTGGCTACACCTTC
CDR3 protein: CASSIDLDRGLGYTF

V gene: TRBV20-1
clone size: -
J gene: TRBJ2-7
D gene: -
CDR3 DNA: TGCAGTGCTAGATATGGAACGGGTCTCTACGAGCAGTACTTC
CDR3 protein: CSARYGTGLYEQYF

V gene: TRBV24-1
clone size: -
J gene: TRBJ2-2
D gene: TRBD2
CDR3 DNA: TGTGCCACCAGTGATGACGGGAGGACCGGGGAGCTGTTTTTT
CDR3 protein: CATSDDGRTGELFF

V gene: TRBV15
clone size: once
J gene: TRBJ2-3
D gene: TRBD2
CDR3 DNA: TGTGCCACCAGCAGAGATCCGGGCGGGAGTACCGATACGCAGTATTTT
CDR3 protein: CATSRDPGGSTDTQYF

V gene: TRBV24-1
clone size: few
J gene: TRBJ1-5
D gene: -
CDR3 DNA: TGTGCCACCAGTGATCCGACCTCCCCTAATCAGCCCCAGCATTTT
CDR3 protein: CATSDPTSPNQPQHF

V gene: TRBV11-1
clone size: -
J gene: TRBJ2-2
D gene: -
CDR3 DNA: TGTGCCAGCAGCCCTAGCGTGACGGACAGCACCGGGGAGCTGTTTTTT
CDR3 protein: CASSPSVTDSTGELFF

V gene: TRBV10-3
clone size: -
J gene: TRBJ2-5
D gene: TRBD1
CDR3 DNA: TGTGCCATCAGCGAGGTAGGGGGCGAAGAGACCCAGTACTTC
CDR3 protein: CAISEVGGEETQYF

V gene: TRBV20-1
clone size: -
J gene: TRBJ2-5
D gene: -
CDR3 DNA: TGCAGCAGTGAGGAAGGGATTCAACGGAAGACCCAGTACTTC
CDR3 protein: CSSEEGIQRKTQYF